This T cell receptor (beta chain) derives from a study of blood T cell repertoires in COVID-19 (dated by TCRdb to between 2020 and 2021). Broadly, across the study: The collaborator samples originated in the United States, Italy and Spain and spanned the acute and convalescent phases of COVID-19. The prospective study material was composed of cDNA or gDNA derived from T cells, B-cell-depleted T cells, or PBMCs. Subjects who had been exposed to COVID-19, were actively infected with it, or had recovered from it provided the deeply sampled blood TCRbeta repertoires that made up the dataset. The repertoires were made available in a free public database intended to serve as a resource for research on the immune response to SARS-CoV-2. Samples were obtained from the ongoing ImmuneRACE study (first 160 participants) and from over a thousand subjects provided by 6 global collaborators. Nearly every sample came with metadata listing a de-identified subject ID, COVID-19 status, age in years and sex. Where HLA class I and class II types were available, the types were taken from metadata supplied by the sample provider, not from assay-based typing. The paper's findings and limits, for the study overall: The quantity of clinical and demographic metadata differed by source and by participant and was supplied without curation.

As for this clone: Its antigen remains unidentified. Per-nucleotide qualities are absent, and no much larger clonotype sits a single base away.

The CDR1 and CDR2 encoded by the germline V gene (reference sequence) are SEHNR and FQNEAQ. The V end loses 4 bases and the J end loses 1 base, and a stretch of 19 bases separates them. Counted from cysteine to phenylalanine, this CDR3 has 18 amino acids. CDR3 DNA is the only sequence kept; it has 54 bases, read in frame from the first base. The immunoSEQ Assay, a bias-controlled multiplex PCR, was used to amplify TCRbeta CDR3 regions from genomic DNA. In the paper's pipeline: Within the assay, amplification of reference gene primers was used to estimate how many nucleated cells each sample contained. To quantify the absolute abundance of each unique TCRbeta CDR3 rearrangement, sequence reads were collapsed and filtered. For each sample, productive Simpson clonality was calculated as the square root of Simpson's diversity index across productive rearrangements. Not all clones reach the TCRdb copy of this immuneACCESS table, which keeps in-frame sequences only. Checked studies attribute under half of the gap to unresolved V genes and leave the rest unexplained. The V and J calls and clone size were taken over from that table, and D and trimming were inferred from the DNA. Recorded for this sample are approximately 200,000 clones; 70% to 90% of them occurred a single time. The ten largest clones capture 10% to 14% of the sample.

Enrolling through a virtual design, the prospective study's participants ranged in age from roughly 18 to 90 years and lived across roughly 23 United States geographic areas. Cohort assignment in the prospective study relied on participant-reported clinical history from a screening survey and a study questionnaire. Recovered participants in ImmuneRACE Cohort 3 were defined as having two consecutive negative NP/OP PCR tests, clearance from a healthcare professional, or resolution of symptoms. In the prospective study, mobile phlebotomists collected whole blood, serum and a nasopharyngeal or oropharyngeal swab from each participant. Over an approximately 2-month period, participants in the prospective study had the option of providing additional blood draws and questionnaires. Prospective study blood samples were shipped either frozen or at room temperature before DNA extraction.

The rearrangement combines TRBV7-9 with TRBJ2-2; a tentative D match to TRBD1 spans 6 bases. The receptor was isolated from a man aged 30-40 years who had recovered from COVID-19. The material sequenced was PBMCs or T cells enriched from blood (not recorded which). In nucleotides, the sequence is TGTGCCAGCAGCTCACAGTGGTATGAGACAGGGAACACCGGGGAGCTGTTTTTT. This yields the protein CASSSQWYETGNTGELFF.